This T cell receptor (beta chain) is drawn from a study of stem cell transplantation in POMP-related autoinflammatory disease. The data were produced by immunoSEQ multiplex PCR, yet TCRdb's version contains in-frame clones alone and is incomplete. The repertoire includes over 25,000 clones, 88% of them detected once, and roughly 0.7% sits in the top ten. The CDR3 covers 12 residues. CDR1 is LGHNT, CDR2 FRNRAP, per germline. Trimming took off 6 bases at V and 4 bases at J, with 10 bases between the two ends. This sample comprised CD4+ T cells from PBMCs, obtained before stem cell transplantation. The sequence was obtained from a human donor with POMP-related autoinflammation and immune dysregulation (PRAID). V gene TRBV12-5 combines with J gene TRBJ2-7; D is ambiguous. The CDR3, as DNA: TGTGCTAGTGGGCCTCACTTTTACGAGCAGTACTTC. This translates into CASGPHFYEQYF.